The sequence of this TCR beta chain was determined in a study of CD8+ T cells in alopecia areata. Notes on the study in general: For patients receiving tofacitinib, scalp clonality and expanded CD8+ clones among the top 100 significantly decreased.

Once RNA had been extracted, it was reverse transcribed into cDNA to act as the sequencing template. Assay: immunoSEQ multiplex PCR; the TCRdb copy retains only in-frame clones and omits some. Altogether 160,000 or so clones are present, 58% being singletons, with the ten largest covering roughly 17%. Treatment of the sample: oral pan-JAK inhibitor, 5-10 mg twice daily. Germline CDR1 and CDR2: LGHNA and YNFKEQ. The ends were cut back, 0 bases at V and 0 bases at J, with 11 bases in the middle. CDR3 length: 16 amino acids. Concerning this clone: Its antigen is not identified.

The input for sequencing was CD4+ T cells sorted from blood, taken around week 55, from a patient treated with tofacitinib. The receptor comes from a human donor with alopecia areata. This chain links TRBV4-2 with TRBJ1-1, with no clear D. The CDR3: CASSQDPGYLNTEAFF. The CDR3 DNA reads TGTGCCAGCAGCCAAGACCCCGGTTACCTGAACACTGAAGCTTTCTTT.